The present T cell receptor beta chain was sequenced within a study of blood T cell repertoires in COVID-19. The CDR3 contains 17 residues. V dropped 5 bases and J dropped 1; count of bases not matched to a gene: 13. Germline V gene sequence: CDR1 LNHDA, CDR2 SQIVND (reference sequence). Clones were read by immunoSEQ multiplex PCR, and TCRdb kept only the in-frame ones, dropping some. The sample includes more than 300,000 clones, 87% of them seen just once. Specimen: peripheral blood. The V gene is TRBV19, the J gene TRBJ1-1; 7 nucleotides line up with TRBD1. The sequence came from a woman aged 30 to 39 with COVID-19, enrolled during active disease. The CDR3, as DNA: TGTGCCAGTAGTCGGGGACAGAGCCTATACAGGAACACTGAAGCTTTCTTT. This codes for CASSRGQSLYRNTEAFF.